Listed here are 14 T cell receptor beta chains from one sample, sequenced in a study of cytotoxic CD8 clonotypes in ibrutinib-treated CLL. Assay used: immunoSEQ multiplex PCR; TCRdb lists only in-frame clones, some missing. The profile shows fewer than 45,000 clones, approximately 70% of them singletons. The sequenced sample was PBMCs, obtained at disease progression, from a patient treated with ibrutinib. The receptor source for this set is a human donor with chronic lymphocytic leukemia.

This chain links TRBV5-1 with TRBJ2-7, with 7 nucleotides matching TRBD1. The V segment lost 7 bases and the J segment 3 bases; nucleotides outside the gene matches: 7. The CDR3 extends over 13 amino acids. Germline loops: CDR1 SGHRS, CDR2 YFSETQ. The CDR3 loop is CASYRDSSYEQYF. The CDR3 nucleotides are TGCGCCAGCTACCGGGACAGCAGCTACGAGCAGTACTTC.

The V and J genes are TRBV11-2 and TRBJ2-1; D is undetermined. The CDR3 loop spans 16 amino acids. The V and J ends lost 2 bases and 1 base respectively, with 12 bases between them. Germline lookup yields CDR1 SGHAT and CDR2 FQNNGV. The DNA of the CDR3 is TGTGCCAGCAGCTTATTTGGTGGAAGTTCCTACAATGAGCAGTTCTTC. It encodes CASSLFGGSSYNEQFF.

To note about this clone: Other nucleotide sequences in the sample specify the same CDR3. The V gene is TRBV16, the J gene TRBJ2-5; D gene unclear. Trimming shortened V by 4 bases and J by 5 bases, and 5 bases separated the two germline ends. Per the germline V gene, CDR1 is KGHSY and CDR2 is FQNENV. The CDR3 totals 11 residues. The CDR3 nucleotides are TGTGCCAGCAGCCTCCAGGAGACCCAGTACTTC. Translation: CASSLQETQYF.

This CDR3 is CASSFGGTSQFF. The CDR3 nucleotides read TGTGCCAGCAGCTTCGGGGGGACTAGCCAGTTCTTC. This chain joins TRBV5-4 and TRBJ2-1, with 9 bases that match TRBD2. Germline CDR1 SGHNT, CDR2 YYREEE (reference sequence). The V and J ends lost 2 bases and 13 bases, in that order; junction bases with no gene match: 4. The CDR3 length is 12 residues.

The CDR3 bases are TGTGCCAGTAGTATAGGGTCTAGCGGGAGTCAGGAGACCCAGTACTTC. As protein: CASSIGSSGSQETQYF. The chain employs TRBV19 and TRBJ2-5; 10 bases are shared with TRBD2. Per the germline V gene, CDR1 is LNHDA and CDR2 is SQIVND (reference sequence). The J segment lost 5 bases and the V segment lost 1 base, leaving 7 bases of the junction unmatched. The CDR3 totals 16 residues.

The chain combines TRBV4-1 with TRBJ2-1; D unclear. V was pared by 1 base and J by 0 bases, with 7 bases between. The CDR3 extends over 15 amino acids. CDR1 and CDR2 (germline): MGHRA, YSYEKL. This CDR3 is CASSQGPSSYNEQFF. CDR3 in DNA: TGCGCCAGCAGCCAAGGGCCGAGCTCCTACAATGAGCAGTTCTTC.

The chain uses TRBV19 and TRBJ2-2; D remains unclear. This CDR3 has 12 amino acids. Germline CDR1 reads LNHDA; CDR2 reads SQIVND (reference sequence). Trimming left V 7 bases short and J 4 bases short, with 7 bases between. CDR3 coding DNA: TGTGCCAGTACCTGGGGCACCGGGGAGCTGTTTTTT. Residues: CASTWGTGELFF.

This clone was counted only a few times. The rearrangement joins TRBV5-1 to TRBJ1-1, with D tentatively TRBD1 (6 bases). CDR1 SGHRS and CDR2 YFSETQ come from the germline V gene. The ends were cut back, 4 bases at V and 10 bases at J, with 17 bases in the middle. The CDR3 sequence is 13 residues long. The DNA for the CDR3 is TGCGCCAGCAGCGCCACAGGGTACACGGGAGCTTTCTTT. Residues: CASSATGYTGAFF. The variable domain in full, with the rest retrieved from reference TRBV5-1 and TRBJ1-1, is KAGVTQTPRYLIKTRGQQVTLSCSPISGHRSVSWYQQTPGQGLQFLFEYFSETQRNKGNFPGRFSGRQFSNSRSEMNVSTLELGDSALYLCASSATGYTGAFFGQGTRLTVV.

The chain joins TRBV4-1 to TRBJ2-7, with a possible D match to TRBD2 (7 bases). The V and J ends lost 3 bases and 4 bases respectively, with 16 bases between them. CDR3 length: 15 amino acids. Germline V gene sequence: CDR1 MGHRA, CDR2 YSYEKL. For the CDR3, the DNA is TGCGCCAGCAGCCACGTAGGGGGGGGCCAGTACGAGCAGTACTTC. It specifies CASSHVGGGQYEQYF.

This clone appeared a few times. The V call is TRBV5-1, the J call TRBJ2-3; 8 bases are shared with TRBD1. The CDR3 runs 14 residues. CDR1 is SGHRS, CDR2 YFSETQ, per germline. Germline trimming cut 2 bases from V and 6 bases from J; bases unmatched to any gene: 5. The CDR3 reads CASSFTQGADTQYF. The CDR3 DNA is TGCGCCAGCAGCTTTACCCAGGGGGCCGATACGCAGTATTTT.

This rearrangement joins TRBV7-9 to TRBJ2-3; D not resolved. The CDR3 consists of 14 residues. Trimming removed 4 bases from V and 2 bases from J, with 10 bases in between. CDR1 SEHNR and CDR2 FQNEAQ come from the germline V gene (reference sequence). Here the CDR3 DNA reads TGTGCCAGCAGCTGGACCTTCGACACAGATACGCAGTATTTT. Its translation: CASSWTFDTDTQYF.

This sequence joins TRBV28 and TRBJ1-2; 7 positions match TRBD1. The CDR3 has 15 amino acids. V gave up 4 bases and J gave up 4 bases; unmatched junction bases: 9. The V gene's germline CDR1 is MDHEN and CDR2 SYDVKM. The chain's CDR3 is CASSSPADRLYGYTF. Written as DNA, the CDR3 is TGTGCCAGCAGTTCACCCGCGGACAGGCTCTATGGCTACACCTTC.

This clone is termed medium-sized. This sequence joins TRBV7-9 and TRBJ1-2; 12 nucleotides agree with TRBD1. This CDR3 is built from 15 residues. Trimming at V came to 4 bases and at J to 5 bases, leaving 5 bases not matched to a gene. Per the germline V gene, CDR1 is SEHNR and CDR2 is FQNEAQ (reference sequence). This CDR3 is CASSSPGQGAYGYTF. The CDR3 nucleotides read TGTGCCAGCAGCTCGCCGGGACAGGGGGCTTATGGCTACACCTTC.

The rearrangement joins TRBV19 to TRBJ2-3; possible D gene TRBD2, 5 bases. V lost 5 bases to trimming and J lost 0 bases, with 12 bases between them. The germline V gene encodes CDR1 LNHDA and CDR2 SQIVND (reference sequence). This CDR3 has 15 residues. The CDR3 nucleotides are TGTGCCAGTAGTCTATCAAGGGAGAGCACAGATACGCAGTATTTT. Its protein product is CASSLSRESTDTQYF.